This TCR beta chain was sequenced for a study of control samples from healthy donors and cancer patients. Libraries were prepared by immunoSEQ multiplex PCR; TCRdb keeps only in-frame clonotypes and omits some of them. The data show around 82,000 clones, about 91% seen once. V trimming: 6 bases; J trimming: 9 bases; junction bases outside the gene matches: 5. Germline loops: CDR1 SGHTA, CDR2 FQGNSA. The CDR3 sequence is 12 residues long. The sample consisted of blood. The chain combines TRBV7-2 with TRBJ2-1; 7 positions match TRBD2. The receptor was derived from a man between 50 and 59 years old in good health. The CDR3 is CASSGGVGEQFF. DNA for the CDR3: TGTGCCAGCAGTGGGGGGGTAGGTGAGCAGTTCTTC.